This T cell receptor beta chain was recovered during a study of CD8 T cells in ankylosing spondylitis. Trimming left V 4 bases short and J 4 bases short, with 17 bases between. Germline CDR1 SGHRS, CDR2 YFSETQ. The CDR3 spans 16 residues. TCRdb fed the 5' RACE reads into MiXCR, producing one record per CDR3 protein. The sample holds around 18,000 distinct CDR3 sequences, over 7% seen once. Specimen: blood. V and J are TRBV5-1 and TRBJ2-2; D might be TRBD2 (5 bases). This receptor was taken from a male donor with ankylosing spondylitis or in good health (not recorded which). The CDR3, as DNA: TGCGCCAGCAGCCCACTCCCGGGGTTGCGCACCGGGGAGCTGTTTTTT. Protein sequence: CASSPLPGLRTGELFF.